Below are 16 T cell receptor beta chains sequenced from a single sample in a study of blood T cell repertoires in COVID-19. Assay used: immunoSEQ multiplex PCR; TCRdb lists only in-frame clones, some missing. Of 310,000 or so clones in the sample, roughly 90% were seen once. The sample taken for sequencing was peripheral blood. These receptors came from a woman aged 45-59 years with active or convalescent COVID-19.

CDR3 residues: CASDSSGNTIYF. The CDR3 coding sequence is TGTGCCAGCGACAGCTCTGGAAACACCATATATTTT. The chain uses TRBV12-3 or TRBV12-4 and TRBJ1-3; a weak D match, TRBD1 (5 bases). The V and J ends lost 8 bases and 0 bases respectively, with 5 bases between them. The CDR3 spans 12 residues.

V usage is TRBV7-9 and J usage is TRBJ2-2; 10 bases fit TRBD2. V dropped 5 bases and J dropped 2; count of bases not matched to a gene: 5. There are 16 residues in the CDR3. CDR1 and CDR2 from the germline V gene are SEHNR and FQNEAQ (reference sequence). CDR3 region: CASSHTSGINTGELFF. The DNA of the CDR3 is TGTGCCAGCAGCCATACTAGCGGGATTAACACCGGGGAGCTGTTTTTT.

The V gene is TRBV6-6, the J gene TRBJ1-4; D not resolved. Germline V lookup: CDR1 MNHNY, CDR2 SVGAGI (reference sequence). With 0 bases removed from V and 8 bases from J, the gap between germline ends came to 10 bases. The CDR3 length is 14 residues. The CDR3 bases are TGTGCCAGCAGTTACTCGGCCCGCAGGGAAAAACTGTTTTTT. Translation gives CASSYSARREKLFF.

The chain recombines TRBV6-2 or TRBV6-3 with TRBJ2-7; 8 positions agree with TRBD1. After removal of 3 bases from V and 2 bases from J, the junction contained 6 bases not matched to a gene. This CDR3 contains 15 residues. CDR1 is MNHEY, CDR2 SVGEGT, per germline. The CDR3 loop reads CASSYGNRGAYEQYF. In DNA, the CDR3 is TGTGCCAGCAGTTATGGCAACAGGGGGGCCTACGAGCAGTACTTC.

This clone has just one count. CDR3 amino acids: CASSDRAGAEAFF. CDR3 DNA: TGTGCCAGCAGCGACAGGGCTGGGGCTGAAGCTTTCTTT. The chain joins TRBV7-6 to TRBJ1-1; TRBD1 matches 7 bases. Germline V gives CDR1 SGHVS, CDR2 FNYEAQ. This CDR3 spans 13 amino acids. The ends lost 5 bases at V and 6 bases at J; junction bases unmatched: 6. The full variable domain, with the rest looked up from reference TRBV7-6 and TRBJ1-1, is GAGVSQSPRYKVTKRGQDVALRCDPISGHVSLYWYRQALGQGPEFLTYFNYEAQQDKSGLPNDRFSAERPEGSISTLTIQRTEQRDSAMYRCASSDRAGAEAFFGQGTRLTVV.

Written as DNA, the CDR3 is TGTGCCAGCACCTCAGGGACAGGGGATCTTGGCTACACCTTC. Protein product: CASTSGTGDLGYTF. The V and J genes are TRBV27 and TRBJ1-2, with 10 bases fitting TRBD1. Losses at the gene ends were 7 bases for V and 7 bases for J; bases not matched to a gene: 9. This CDR3 comprises 14 residues. Germline V gives CDR1 MNHEY, CDR2 SMNVEV (reference sequence).

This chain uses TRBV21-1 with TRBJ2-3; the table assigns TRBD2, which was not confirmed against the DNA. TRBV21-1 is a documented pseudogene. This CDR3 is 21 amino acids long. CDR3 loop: CASSKVGASGGRTLKTDTQYF. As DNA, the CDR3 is TGTGCCAGCAGCAAAGTCGGGGCTAGCGGGGGCCGTACTCTGAAGACAGATACGCAGTATTTT.

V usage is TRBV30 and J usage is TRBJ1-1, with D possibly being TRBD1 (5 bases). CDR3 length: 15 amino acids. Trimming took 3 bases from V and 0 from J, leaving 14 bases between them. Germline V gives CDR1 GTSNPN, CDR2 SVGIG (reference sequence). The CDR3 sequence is CAWRTLDRLNTEAFF. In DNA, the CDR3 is TGTGCCTGGAGAACTCTCGACAGACTGAACACTGAAGCTTTCTTT. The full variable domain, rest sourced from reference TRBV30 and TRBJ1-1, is SQTIHQWPATLVQPVGSPLSLECTVEGTSNPNLYWYRQAAGRGLQLLFYSVGIGQISSEVPQNLSASRPQDRQFILSSKKLLLSDSGFYLCAWRTLDRLNTEAFFGQGTRLTVV.

The CDR3 spells CASRFAGQGSHEQYF. The DNA for the CDR3 is TGTGCCAGCCGGTTTGCGGGACAGGGGAGCCACGAGCAGTACTTC. The genes are TRBV19 and TRBJ2-7; 10 positions agree with TRBD1. The CDR3 extends over 15 amino acids. Germline trimming cut 9 bases from V and 5 bases from J; bases unmatched to any gene: 13. Germline CDR1 LNHDA, CDR2 SQIVND (reference sequence).

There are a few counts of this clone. The CDR3 nucleotides read TGTGCCAGCAGTGTCACCGGGACTAGCGGGGTTGGAGAGCAGTACTTC. Its protein is CASSVTGTSGVGEQYF. The chain joins TRBV27 to TRBJ2-7; the match to TRBD2 covers 13 bases. CDR1 and CDR2 (germline): MNHEY, SMNVEV (reference sequence). V was clipped by 5 bases and J by 7 bases; unmatched bases: 11. This CDR3 spans 16 amino acids.

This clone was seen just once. In nucleotides, the CDR3 is TGTGCCAGCAGTTCCCCCGGGACGGGGGTACGATACGAGCAGTACTTC. Translation: CASSSPGTGVRYEQYF. The gene calls are TRBV28 and TRBJ2-7, with D tentatively TRBD2 (6 bases). CDR3 length: 16 residues. V was shortened by 4 bases and J by 4 bases, with 20 bases between the two germline ends. Germline V gives CDR1 MDHEN, CDR2 SYDVKM. The entire variable domain, with the rest obtained from reference TRBV28 and TRBJ2-7, is as follows: DVKVTQSSRYLVKRTGEKVFLECVQDMDHENMFWYRQDPGLGLRLIYFSYDVKMKEKGDIPEGYSVSREKKERFSLILESASTNQTSMYLCASSSPGTGVRYEQYFGPGTRLTVT.

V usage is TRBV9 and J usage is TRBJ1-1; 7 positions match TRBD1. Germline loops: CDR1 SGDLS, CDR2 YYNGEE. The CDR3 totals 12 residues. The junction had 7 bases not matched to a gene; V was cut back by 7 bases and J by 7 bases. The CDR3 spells CASARGDSEAFF. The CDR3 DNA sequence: TGTGCCAGCGCAAGGGGGGACAGTGAAGCTTTCTTT.

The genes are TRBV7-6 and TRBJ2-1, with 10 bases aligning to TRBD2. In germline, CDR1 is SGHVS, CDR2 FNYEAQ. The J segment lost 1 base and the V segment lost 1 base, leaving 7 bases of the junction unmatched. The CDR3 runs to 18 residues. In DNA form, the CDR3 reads TGTGCCAGCAGCTTAGTCCTAAGTAGCGGGGGGTCCTACAATGAGCAGTTCTTC. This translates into CASSLVLSSGGSYNEQFF.

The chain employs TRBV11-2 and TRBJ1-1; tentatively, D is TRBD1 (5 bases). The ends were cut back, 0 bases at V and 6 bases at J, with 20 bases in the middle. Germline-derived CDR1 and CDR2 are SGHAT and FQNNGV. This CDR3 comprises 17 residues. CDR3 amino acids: CASSLDWFRVDGPEAFF. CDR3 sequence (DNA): TGTGCCAGCAGCTTAGATTGGTTCAGGGTGGATGGTCCTGAAGCTTTCTTT.

The CDR3 bases are TGTGCCAGCAGTTTTCCGGGAGGCAGCACCGGGGAGCTGTTTTTT. This gives the protein CASSFPGGSTGELFF. J is TRBJ2-2 and V is TRBV28; TRBD2 matches 7 bases. From germline, CDR1 is MDHEN and CDR2 SYDVKM. This CDR3 region has 15 residues. The trim removed 3 bases at V and 4 bases at J, leaving 5 bases unmatched.

CDR3 DNA sequence: TGTGCCACCAGCAGAGAGACTCTCCTGACCGGGATAGCAGATACGCAGTATTTT. Translating gives CATSRETLLTGIADTQYF. V gene TRBV15 combines with J gene TRBJ2-3; TRBD2 is a possible D gene (5 bases). The length of the CDR3 is 18 residues. Trimming left V 0 bases short and J 4 bases short, with 20 bases between. Germline V CDR1 and CDR2: LNHNV, YYDKDF (reference sequence). The entire variable domain, with the rest obtained from reference TRBV15 and TRBJ2-3, is as follows: DAMVIQNPRYQVTQFGKPVTLSCSQTLNHNVMYWYQQKSSQAPKLLFHYYDKDFNNEADTPDNFQSRRPNTSFCFLDIRSPGLGDTAMYLCATSRETLLTGIADTQYFGPGTRLTVL.